This T cell receptor (beta chain) was observed in a study of control samples from healthy donors and cancer patients. CDR3 length: 14 amino acids. Germline CDR1 is LNHDA and CDR2 is SQIVND (reference sequence). Between the trimmed V and J ends, which lost 6 bases and 2 bases, there was a span of 11 bases. Generated by immunoSEQ multiplex PCR, the TCRdb table keeps only in-frame clones and is missing some. The sample has about 44,000 clones, around 87% seen once; the top ten hold about 10%. The clonotype was recovered from a woman in her fifties or sixties with lung cancer. The chain is built from TRBV19 and TRBJ2-1, with a tentative D call TRBD2 (6 bases). The sample comprised PBMCs. CDR3 sequence reads: CASRGGGPYNEQFF. The CDR3 coding sequence is TGTGCCAGTAGGGGGGGTGGTCCCTACAATGAGCAGTTCTTC.